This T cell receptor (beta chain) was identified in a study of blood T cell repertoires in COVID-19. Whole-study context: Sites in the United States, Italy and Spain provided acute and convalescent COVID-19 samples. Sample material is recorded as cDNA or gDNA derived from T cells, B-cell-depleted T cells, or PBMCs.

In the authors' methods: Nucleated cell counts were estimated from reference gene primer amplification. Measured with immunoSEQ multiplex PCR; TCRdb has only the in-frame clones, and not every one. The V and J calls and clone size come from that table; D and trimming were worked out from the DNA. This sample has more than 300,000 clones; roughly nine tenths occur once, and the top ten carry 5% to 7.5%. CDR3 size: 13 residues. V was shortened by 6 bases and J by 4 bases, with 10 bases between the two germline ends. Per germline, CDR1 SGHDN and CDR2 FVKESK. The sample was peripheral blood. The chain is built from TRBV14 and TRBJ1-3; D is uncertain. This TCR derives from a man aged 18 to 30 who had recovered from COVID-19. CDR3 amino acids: CASSRPSGNTIYF. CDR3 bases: TGTGCCAGCAGTCGACCTAGCGGAAACACCATATATTTT.